The sequence of this T cell receptor (beta chain) was determined in a study of blood T cell repertoires in COVID-19. This CDR3 region has 14 residues. V dropped 3 bases and J dropped 3 bases, with 12 bases sitting between them. Germline assignment: CDR1 SGHRS and CDR2 YFSETQ. The repertoire was sequenced with immunoSEQ multiplex PCR; TCRdb's copy has only in-frame clones and lacks some. The data contain 450,000 or so clones, about nine tenths of them singletons. This clone occurred once. Patients of the Seattle cohort, enrolled during active infection, were followed longitudinally. The source material was peripheral blood. The receptor was derived from a woman in her thirties or forties with COVID-19, enrolled during active disease. The chain recombines TRBV5-1 with TRBJ2-5; tentative D call: TRBD2 (7 bases). The CDR3 DNA follows: TGCGCCAGCAGCTACCAGGGGAGGGAAGAGACCCAGTACTTC. Translation: CASSYQGREETQYF.